The clone carrying this T cell receptor (beta chain) was seen more than once but under ten times. Its antigen remains unidentified. This entry is derived from a study of blood T cells in healthy people across ages. Across the study: About one barcoded beta molecule per two T cells was the capture yield of template switching.

The CDR3 is 15 residues long. Per the germline V gene, CDR1 is DFQATT and CDR2 is SNEGSKA (reference sequence). V was pared by 2 bases and J by 6 bases, with 12 bases of the junction left unmatched. Study-level findings and limits: Unsorted PBMCs blocked a conclusive comparison of naive and antigen-experienced cells.

Per sample, a minimum of 6 million PBMCs were isolated. Total RNA was extracted at no less than 6 micrograms per sample. With a J-beta primer mix and a sample-barcoded 5' primer, a second PCR ran about 7 to 12 cycles. TCRdb re-called the 5' RACE reads through MiXCR, storing one row per CDR3 protein. Among approximately 770,000 distinct CDR3 sequences, roughly 64% were seen once, and the ten largest hold roughly 22%. The TCR originated in a man between 25 and 39 years old in good health. The chain employs TRBV20-1 and TRBJ2-7; TRBD2 agrees at 8 bases. Sequencing used blood. The DNA for the CDR3 is TGCAGTGCTAGAACCCCGTGGAGCGGGGGCGCCGAGCAGTACTTC. Amino acid sequence: CSARTPWSGGAEQYF.